This entry lists 28 T cell receptor beta chains sequenced from one sample in a study of graft-versus-host responses after intestinal transplantation. The table came from immunoSEQ multiplex PCR; TCRdb's copy has only in-frame clones and leaves some out. The sample lists some 140,000 clones; approximately 94% were seen once. Their specific antigens are unknown. The source material was unstimulated CD4+ T cells sorted from spleen or lymph node cells, sampled before intestinal transplant. Source of these receptors: a human donor who received an intestinal transplant.

The rearrangement uses TRBV30 and TRBJ1-2, with 10 bases lining up with TRBD1. Germline CDR1 is GTSNPN and CDR2 is SVGIG (reference sequence). V dropped 4 bases and J dropped 8; count of bases not matched to a gene: 4. This CDR3 spans 12 amino acids. In DNA form, the CDR3 reads TGTGCCTGGACGCAGACAGGGGGCGGCTACACCTTC. Amino acid sequence: CAWTQTGGGYTF.

This chain joins TRBV6-1 and TRBJ1-5, with D possibly matching TRBD1 (5 bases). V dropped 6 bases and J dropped 6 bases, with 9 bases sitting between them. The V gene's germline CDR1 is MNHNS and CDR2 SASEGT. CDR3 length: 12 residues. CDR3 region: CASRQVGQPQHF. In DNA form, the CDR3 reads TGTGCCAGCAGACAGGTTGGTCAGCCCCAGCATTTT.

This clone was counted only a few times. J is TRBJ1-2 and V is TRBV10-3; perhaps TRBD1 as D (5 bases). V lost 3 bases and J 10 bases, leaving 12 bases between the germline ends. This CDR3 is built from 12 residues. In germline, CDR1 is ENHRY, CDR2 SYGVKD. The CDR3 sequence is CAISDGTEYYTF. CDR3 nucleotides: TGTGCCATCAGTGACGGGACCGAGTACTACACCTTC.

The rearrangement uses TRBV6-5 and TRBJ2-2; 10 bases match TRBD1. The germline V gene has CDR1 MNHEY and CDR2 SVGAGI. The CDR3 spans 15 residues. With 5 bases clipped from V and 7 bases from J, the junction kept 7 bases outside the gene matches. CDR3 region: CASSLWTGGGGELFF. The CDR3 region has the DNA TGTGCCAGCAGTCTTTGGACAGGGGGGGGCGGGGAGCTGTTTTTT.

V usage is TRBV5-5 and J usage is TRBJ1-5, with D uncertain. The V and J ends lost 0 bases and 0 bases respectively, with 7 bases between them. This CDR3 has 15 amino acids. CDR1 is SGHKS, CDR2 YYEKEE, per germline (reference sequence). The chain's CDR3 is CASSLGGYSNQPQHF. The CDR3 DNA sequence: TGTGCCAGCAGCTTGGGAGGCTATAGCAATCAGCCCCAGCATTTT.

The chain couples TRBV4-1 to TRBJ2-7; 12 positions match TRBD1. The CDR3 totals 15 residues. Losses at the gene ends were 2 bases for V and 4 bases for J; bases not matched to a gene: 3. Germline CDR1 reads MGHRA; CDR2 reads YSYEKL. CDR3 in amino acids: CASSQRGQGAYEQYF. CDR3 bases: TGCGCCAGCAGCCAACGGGGACAGGGGGCTTACGAGCAGTACTTC.

Regarding this clone: Relative to the germline gene, one junction end is altered; a read error may explain this. The J gene is TRBJ2-5, the V gene TRBV6-1; a weak D match, TRBD1 (5 bases). The CDR3 is 15 residues long. Germline V lookup: CDR1 MNHNS, CDR2 SASEGT. CDR3 amino acids: CASSEYGQGQEAQYF. In DNA form, the CDR3 reads TGTGCCAGCAGTGAATATGGGCAGGGCCAAGAGGCCCAGTACTTC.

This chain connects TRBV6-1 to TRBJ2-7, with D perhaps matching TRBD1 (6 bases). The CDR3 covers 12 residues. Trimming stripped 6 bases from V and 4 bases from J, with 10 bases between. The V gene's germline CDR1 is MNHNS and CDR2 SASEGT. The CDR3 DNA reads as TGTGCCAGCAGCACAAGGGGGTACGAGCAGTACTTC. It specifies CASSTRGYEQYF.

The chain links TRBV19 to TRBJ1-3; perhaps TRBD1 as D (5 bases). The CDR3 extends over 15 amino acids. CDR1 LNHDA and CDR2 SQIVND come from the germline V gene (reference sequence). The V end lost 8 bases, the J end lost 1 base, and 15 bases lay between the germline ends. CDR3: CASQGRDFSGNTIYF. The CDR3 coding sequence is TGTGCCAGTCAGGGCAGGGACTTTTCTGGAAACACCATATATTTT. Drawing the rest from reference TRBV19 and TRBJ1-3, the complete variable domain is DGGITQSPKYLFRKEGQNVTLSCEQNLNHDAMYWYRQDPGQGLRLIYYSQIVNDFQKGDIAEGYSVSREKKESFPLTVTSAQKNPTAFYLCASQGRDFSGNTIYFGEGSWLTVV.

The chain couples TRBV11-3 to TRBJ2-2, with D unresolved. This CDR3 is built from 13 residues. Germline V gene lookup returns CDR1 SGHNT and CDR2 YENEEA. With 1 base removed from V and 7 bases from J, the gap between germline ends came to 7 bases. CDR3 loop: CASSLGGGGELFF. In DNA, the CDR3 is TGTGCCAGCAGCTTAGGTGGCGGCGGGGAGCTGTTTTTT. Combining the CDR3 with reference TRBV11-3 and TRBJ2-2 gives the whole variable domain EAGVVQSPRYKIIEKKQPVAFWCNPISGHNTLYWYLQNLGQGPELLIRYENEEAVDDSQLPKDRFSAERLKGVDSTLKIQPAELGDSAVYLCASSLGGGGELFFGEGSRLTVL.

V gene TRBV18 combines with J gene TRBJ2-6; D is possibly TRBD2 (7 bases). Germline V gives CDR1 KGHSH, CDR2 LQKENI. V was trimmed by 3 bases and J by 0 bases, leaving 12 bases between them. This CDR3 is 17 amino acids long. The CDR3 nucleotides are TGTGCCAGCTCACCGGAAGCGGGACACTCTGGGGCCAACGTCCTGACTTTC. Translated: CASSPEAGHSGANVLTF.

In DNA, the CDR3 is TGTGCCAGCAGCTCTAAGCGGGGAACAGATACGCAGTATTTT. This sequence encodes CASSSKRGTDTQYF. The J gene is TRBJ2-3, the V gene TRBV2, with 7 bases fitting TRBD2. The CDR3 covers 14 residues. After removal of 6 bases from V and 3 bases from J, the junction contained 6 bases not matched to a gene. The V gene's germline CDR1 is SNHLY and CDR2 FYNNEI.

This chain uses TRBV4-1 with TRBJ1-5, with TRBD1 matching over 8 bases. V was pared by 0 bases and J by 0 bases, with 1 base of the junction left unmatched. CDR3 length equals 16 residues. Germline CDR1 MGHRA, CDR2 YSYEKL. The CDR3 here is CASSQEQGGSNQPQHF. DNA of the CDR3: TGCGCCAGCAGCCAAGAACAGGGGGGTAGCAATCAGCCCCAGCATTTT.

The chain couples TRBV6-6 to TRBJ2-3, with D possibly matching TRBD2 (6 bases). Per the germline V gene, CDR1 is MNHNY and CDR2 is SVGAGI (reference sequence). The CDR3 spans 15 residues. V was clipped by 1 base and J by 1 base, with 9 bases between them. The CDR3 protein is CASSYWDSRTDTQYF. Written as DNA, the CDR3 is TGTGCCAGCAGTTACTGGGACTCCCGCACAGATACGCAGTATTTT.

V gene TRBV5-1 combines with J gene TRBJ2-7; D perhaps matches TRBD1 (6 bases). Germline V gene data show CDR1 as SGHRS and CDR2 as YFSETQ. There are 15 residues in the CDR3. Trimming removed 0 bases at V and 0 bases at J, with 10 bases between. The CDR3 loop reads CASSLGTALSYEQYF. The CDR3 DNA reads as TGCGCCAGCAGCTTGGGGACAGCCCTCTCCTACGAGCAGTACTTC.

This chain connects TRBV12-5 to TRBJ2-3; D is possibly TRBD1 or TRBD2 (7 bases each). The CDR3 sequence is 13 residues long. Germline V gene sequence: CDR1 LGHNT, CDR2 FRNRAP. V lost 10 bases and J lost 3, with 14 bases in between. In DNA, the CDR3 is TGTGCTACCTCAGGGGGGGGGACAGATACGCAGTATTTT. This encodes CATSGGGTDTQYF.

The chain uses TRBV4-1 and TRBJ1-2, with TRBD1 matching 9 bases. The CDR3 length is 15 residues. V lost 1 base and J lost 5; bases outside the gene matches: 5. The germline CDR1 and CDR2 sequences are MGHRA and YSYEKL. The CDR3 is CASSQGDRVAYGYTF. The CDR3, as DNA: TGCGCCAGCAGCCAAGGGGACAGGGTAGCGTATGGCTACACCTTC.

The chain employs TRBV2 and TRBJ2-3; 9 nucleotides align to TRBD2. This CDR3 is 15 amino acids long. In germline, CDR1 is SNHLY, CDR2 FYNNEI. The V segment lost 0 bases and the J segment 4 bases; nucleotides outside the gene matches: 2. The CDR3 here is CASSEASGGADTQYF. Written as DNA, the CDR3 is TGTGCCAGCAGTGAAGCTAGCGGGGGTGCAGATACGCAGTATTTT.

This sequence joins TRBV19 and TRBJ2-1, with TRBD2 as a possible D gene (6 bases). The CDR3 is made up of 15 amino acids. V was trimmed by 3 bases and J by 0 bases, leaving 9 bases between them. Looked up from germline, CDR1 is LNHDA and CDR2 is SQIVND (reference sequence). The CDR3 sequence is CASSMRGSSYNEQFF. The CDR3 nucleotides are TGTGCCAGTAGTATGCGGGGTAGCTCCTACAATGAGCAGTTCTTC.

This clone occurred a few times. Other DNA sequences in this specimen translate into the identical CDR3. This chain links TRBV5-1 with TRBJ1-5, with D unresolved. The CDR3 has 13 residues. Germline CDR1 and CDR2: SGHRS and YFSETQ. Trimming took off 2 bases at V and 0 bases at J, with 3 bases between the two ends. In DNA, the CDR3 is TGCGCCAGCAGCTTCAGTAGCAATCAGCCCCAGCATTTT. Protein product: CASSFSSNQPQHF. The whole variable domain, remainder taken from reference TRBV5-1 and TRBJ1-5, is KAGVTQTPRYLIKTRGQQVTLSCSPISGHRSVSWYQQTPGQGLQFLFEYFSETQRNKGNFPGRFSGRQFSNSRSEMNVSTLELGDSALYLCASSFSSNQPQHFGDGTRLSIL.

The chain employs TRBV27 and TRBJ2-1; 8 nucleotides agree with TRBD2. Trimming took 1 base from V and 10 from J; bases not matched to a gene: 6. This CDR3 contains 14 residues. The germline V gene has CDR1 MNHEY and CDR2 SMNVEV (reference sequence). CDR3: CASSLWGLVGEQFF. The CDR3 coding sequence is TGTGCCAGCAGTTTATGGGGACTAGTAGGCGAGCAGTTCTTC.

This clone has only one observation. The rearrangement links TRBV9 to TRBJ1-6, with 7 bases lining up with TRBD1. V shed 0 bases and J 9 bases; nucleotides not matched to a gene: 6. Germline CDR1 reads SGDLS; CDR2 reads YYNGEE. The CDR3 has 15 residues. CDR3 sequence (DNA): TGTGCCAGCAGCGTAGGGGACAGTCCAGTTTCACCCCTCCACTTT. It encodes CASSVGDSPVSPLHF.

The rearrangement joins TRBV2 to TRBJ1-1; 7 bases fit TRBD1. CDR1 and CDR2 from the germline V gene are SNHLY and FYNNEI. Losses at the gene ends were 7 bases for V and 4 bases for J; bases not matched to a gene: 6. This CDR3 has 13 amino acids. The CDR3 here is CASTGDSPTEAFF. In nucleotides, the CDR3 is TGTGCCAGCACCGGGGACAGCCCCACTGAAGCTTTCTTT.

This chain connects TRBV15 to TRBJ1-5; D is perhaps TRBD1 (6 bases). CDR1 and CDR2 (germline): LNHNV, YYDKDF (reference sequence). The CDR3 spans 14 residues. Trimming stripped 0 bases from V and 11 bases from J, with 14 bases between. The CDR3 DNA sequence: TGTGCCACCAGCAGAGAGGGGGGGGCTGAAGCCCAGCATTTT. Protein: CATSREGGAEAQHF.

The V gene is TRBV5-4, the J gene TRBJ2-3; 9 positions agree with TRBD2. The CDR3 is made up of 17 amino acids. Germline CDR1 is SGHNT and CDR2 is YYREEE (reference sequence). V gave up 5 bases and J gave up 2 bases; unmatched junction bases: 12. The CDR3 sequence: CASSPGSGGWNTDTQYF. The DNA of the CDR3 is TGTGCCAGCAGTCCTGGGAGCGGGGGGTGGAACACAGATACGCAGTATTTT.

This sequence joins TRBV9 and TRBJ2-3; D is ambiguous. Germline V gene sequence: CDR1 SGDLS, CDR2 YYNGEE. V was cut by 3 bases and J by 2 bases, with 19 bases left in between. The CDR3 is 17 amino acids. In nucleotides, the CDR3 is TGTGCCAGCAGCGCCACCCTCGAACAGACCTCCACAGATACGCAGTATTTT. Translated, it gives CASSATLEQTSTDTQYF.

The chain carries TRBV5-8 and TRBJ1-2; D is possibly TRBD1 (5 bases). Germline V gene sequence: CDR1 SGHTS, CDR2 YDEGEE. The CDR3 contains 13 residues. The V end was cut by 8 bases, the J end by 8 bases, with 19 bases between. This CDR3 is CASQRRGGKGYTF. The CDR3 DNA is TGTGCCAGTCAGCGGCGGGGCGGAAAAGGCTACACCTTC.

The chain is built from TRBV21-1 and TRBJ2-7; the D call of TRBD2 is as the table states it, not checked on the DNA. TRBV21-1 corresponds to a pseudogene. The CDR3 covers 19 residues. The DNA of the CDR3 is TGTGCCAGCAGCAAAACCCAAGTGGGAGTCAGGAATTCTTCCTACGAGCAGTACTTC. This translates into CASSKTQVGVRNSSYEQYF.